This TCR beta chain was captured in a study of blood T cell repertoires in COVID-19. Study-wide context: Whether acute or convalescent, the COVID-19 samples came from the United States, Italy and Spain.

During active infection, Seattle patients enrolled and were then monitored through disease. The ends lost 8 bases at V and 4 bases at J; junction bases unmatched: 5. From germline, CDR1 is LNHDA and CDR2 SQIVND (reference sequence). This CDR3 comprises 14 residues. Authors' processing steps: By means of reference gene primer amplification, nucleated cell counts were estimated. Profiled with immunoSEQ multiplex PCR; TCRdb holds only in-frame clones, not every one. That table furnishes V, J and clone size, whereas the DNA furnished D and trimming. The data contain 200,000 or so clones, approximately 87% of them seen just once; the ten biggest clones take up 15% to 20%.

The chain joins TRBV19 to TRBJ2-1; 10 bases match TRBD2. The specimen was peripheral blood. The clonotype originates from a person aged 70 to 85 with COVID-19, enrolled during active disease. The CDR3 DNA reads TGTGCCAGTGCACTAGCGGGGACTTACAATGAGCAGTTCTTC. It translates to CASALAGTYNEQFF.